Included here is one T cell receptor beta chain sequence, with context. The germline V gene encodes CDR1 KGHSH and CDR2 LQKENI. V lost 4 bases, J lost 7 bases, and 5 bases stayed unmatched. The CDR3 totals 15 residues. This specimen belongs to a study of blood T cell repertoires in COVID-19. Study-level background: Collection of acute and convalescent COVID-19 samples took place in the United States, Italy and Spain. The analysed material was cDNA or gDNA that came from T cells, B-cell-depleted T cells, or PBMCs.

Original data processing: By means of reference gene primer amplification, nucleated cell counts were estimated. Profiling relied on immunoSEQ multiplex PCR, and the TCRdb table lists in-frame clones only, not all of them. V, J and clone size reflect that table, while D and trimming were determined from the DNA. The sample lists some 100,000 clones, more than 60% occurring once. Sequenced material: peripheral blood. The chain joins TRBV18 to TRBJ1-5; 12 bases line up with TRBD1. This clonotype was sampled from a man aged 70-80 years with acute or convalescent COVID-19. The CDR3 protein is CASSQGTGGGQPQHF. CDR3 DNA: TGTGCCAGCTCACAAGGGACAGGGGGCGGACAGCCCCAGCATTTT.